The 20 T cell receptor beta chains below come from one sample, sequenced in a study of blood T cell repertoires in COVID-19. Only in-frame clones appear in the TCRdb table, and some are missing; sequencing was by immunoSEQ multiplex PCR. There are about 120,000 clones in the sample; 85% occur only once, and 25% to 30% lies in the top ten. The material sequenced was peripheral blood. Receptor source: a woman of 80 years or more with acute or convalescent COVID-19.

This clone has a single count. The chain couples TRBV2 to TRBJ2-3; TRBD2 agrees at 10 bases. J gave up 9 bases and V 4 bases, and 7 bases lay outside the gene matches. The CDR3 covers 14 residues. Germline CDR1 reads SNHLY; CDR2 reads FYNNEI. The CDR3 protein is CASSASGRSDTQYF. The CDR3 nucleotides read TGTGCCAGCAGTGCTAGCGGGAGAAGTGACACGCAGTATTTT.

The V gene is TRBV3-1 (or the pseudogene TRBV3-2), the J gene TRBJ1-5, with 7 bases that match TRBD1. V trimming: 4 bases; J trimming: 3 bases; junction bases outside the gene matches: 3. The CDR3 consists of 14 residues. Germline V gene data show CDR1 as LGHDT and CDR2 as YNNKEL (reference sequence). The CDR3 loop is CASSRGTANQPQHF. Here the CDR3 DNA reads TGTGCCAGCAGCCGGGGGACAGCCAATCAGCCCCAGCATTTT.

V and J are TRBV5-4 and TRBJ1-4; TRBD1 matches at 7 bases. The length of the CDR3 is 13 residues. The trim removed 3 bases at V and 11 bases at J, leaving 7 bases unmatched. The germline gives CDR1 SGHNT, CDR2 YYREEE (reference sequence). CDR3 in amino acids: CASSSVTGEKLFF. In DNA form, the CDR3 reads TGTGCCAGCAGCTCGGTTACAGGGGAGAAACTGTTTTTT.

The V call is TRBV19, the J call TRBJ1-4; D gene ambiguous. The CDR3 spans 13 residues. Germline CDR1 reads LNHDA; CDR2 reads SQIVND (reference sequence). Trimming pared 6 bases from V and 11 bases from J, leaving 16 bases between. The CDR3: CASRSGELAKLFF. CDR3 sequence (DNA): TGTGCCAGTAGAAGTGGGGAGTTGGCCAAACTGTTTTTT.

This chain connects TRBV7-8 to TRBJ2-7; 9 bases line up with TRBD2. Germline CDR1 reads SGHVS; CDR2 reads FQNEAQ. This CDR3 region has 14 residues. V lost 2 bases to trimming and J lost 2 bases; unmatched junction nucleotides: 1. This CDR3 is CASSLRTSAYEQYF. For the CDR3, the DNA is TGTGCCAGCAGCTTAAGGACTAGCGCCTACGAGCAGTACTTC.

The chain has TRBV27 and TRBJ1-2; 9 bases agree with TRBD1. The junction had 15 bases not matched to a gene; V was cut back by 0 bases and J by 4 bases. The CDR3 consists of 19 residues. Germline V CDR1 and CDR2: MNHEY, SMNVEV (reference sequence). DNA for the CDR3: TGTGCCAGCAGTTTATCGTGGGGGGTACAGGGGGCGAAGAGCTATGGCTACACCTTC. It translates to CASSLSWGVQGAKSYGYTF.

V is TRBV5-1 and J is TRBJ2-4; D is unresolved. This CDR3 has 16 amino acids. The germline gives CDR1 SGHRS, CDR2 YFSETQ. Trimming pared 1 base from V and 0 bases from J, leaving 11 bases between. CDR3 DNA: TGCGCCAGCAGCTTGACGGGTAGCTTAGCCAAAAACATTCAGTACTTC. Its translation: CASSLTGSLAKNIQYF.

The chain carries TRBV4-1 and TRBJ1-1; D uncertain. In germline, CDR1 is MGHRA, CDR2 YSYEKL. Trimming removed 4 bases from V and 1 base from J, with 13 bases in between. This CDR3 has 15 amino acids. The CDR3 region is CASSPLSGANTEAFF. DNA for the CDR3: TGCGCCAGCAGCCCCCTGAGTGGAGCGAACACTGAAGCTTTCTTT.

V and J are TRBV5-6 and TRBJ1-3; 7 bases agree with TRBD1. This CDR3 is built from 16 residues. Looked up from germline, CDR1 is SGHDT and CDR2 is YYEEEE. J lost 0 bases, V lost 3 bases, and 6 bases had no gene match. The CDR3 loop is CASSSRTGNSGNTIYF. DNA for the CDR3: TGTGCCAGCAGCTCTAGGACAGGCAACTCTGGAAACACCATATATTTT.

The V gene is TRBV5-6, the J gene TRBJ1-1; maybe TRBD1 (6 bases). This CDR3 spans 14 amino acids. The V gene's germline CDR1 is SGHDT and CDR2 YYEEEE. V lost 1 base to trimming and J lost 7 bases, with 14 bases between them. CDR3 sequence reads: CASSLRQGKNEAFF. CDR3 nucleotides: TGTGCCAGCAGCTTGCGGCAGGGGAAGAATGAAGCTTTCTTT.

V gene TRBV25-1 combines with J gene TRBJ1-5, with D perhaps TRBD1 (5 bases). V was clipped by 4 bases and J by 4 bases, with 5 bases between them. Germline lookup yields CDR1 MGHDK and CDR2 SYGVNS. The CDR3 contains 12 residues. This CDR3 reads CASSGQNQPQHF. The CDR3 DNA sequence: TGTGCCAGCAGTGGACAGAATCAGCCCCAGCATTTT. The variable domain in full, completed from reference TRBV25-1 and TRBJ1-5, reads EADIYQTPRYLVIGTGKKITLECSQTMGHDKMYWYQQDPGMELHLIHYSYGVNSTEKGDLSSESTVSRIRTEHFPLTLESARPSHTSQYLCASSGQNQPQHFGDGTRLSIL.

The chain recombines TRBV4-2 with TRBJ1-2; TRBD1 matches at 7 bases. V was pared by 0 bases and J by 4 bases, with 8 bases of the junction left unmatched. There are 16 residues in the CDR3. Germline-derived CDR1 and CDR2 are LGHNA and YNFKEQ. The CDR3 sequence: CASSQEHTGAGYGYTF. The DNA for the CDR3 is TGTGCCAGCAGCCAAGAGCATACAGGGGCAGGCTATGGCTACACCTTC.

The gene calls are TRBV6-2 or TRBV6-3 and TRBJ1-2, with D possibly matching TRBD1 (5 bases). Germline V lookup: CDR1 MNHEY, CDR2 SVGEGT. The CDR3 totals 15 residues. V was clipped by 4 bases and J by 4 bases, with 16 bases between them. The DNA for the CDR3 is TGTGCCAGCAGTTCCCCCACAAGGGGCAGCTATGGCTACACCTTC. It yields the protein CASSSPTRGSYGYTF.

This clone was seen more than once but under ten times. The chain combines TRBV4-3 with TRBJ2-2; D is unresolved. CDR1 is LGHNA and CDR2 is YSLEER in the germline V gene. The germline V and J ends were trimmed by 1 base and 11 bases, with 29 bases remaining between them. There are 19 residues in the CDR3. The CDR3 reads CASSQGYFEGRRLALELFF. As DNA, the CDR3 is TGCGCCAGCAGCCAAGGTTACTTCGAAGGCAGGCGCCTTGCTTTAGAGCTGTTTTTT.

This chain joins TRBV2 and TRBJ2-7; 7 bases map to TRBD1. With 11 bases clipped from V and 2 bases from J, the junction kept 12 bases outside the gene matches. CDR3 size: 14 residues. Germline assignment: CDR1 SNHLY and CDR2 FYNNEI. CDR3 loop: CAGSRGTEPYEQYF. The DNA of the CDR3 is TGTGCCGGCTCTAGGGGGACAGAACCCTACGAGCAGTACTTC.

The chain carries TRBV5-1 and TRBJ1-2; 9 bases match TRBD1. This CDR3 has 15 amino acids. V was pared by 5 bases and J by 4 bases, with 9 bases of the junction left unmatched. Germline CDR1 reads SGHRS; CDR2 reads YFSETQ. The CDR3 spells CASRSDRGLIYGYTF. CDR3 DNA: TGCGCCAGCAGATCAGACAGGGGGTTAATCTATGGCTACACCTTC. The full variable domain, with the rest looked up from reference TRBV5-1 and TRBJ1-2, is KAGVTQTPRYLIKTRGQQVTLSCSPISGHRSVSWYQQTPGQGLQFLFEYFSETQRNKGNFPGRFSGRQFSNSRSEMNVSTLELGDSALYLCASRSDRGLIYGYTFGSGTRLTVV.

This clone has just a few counts. The chain uses TRBV12-3 or TRBV12-4 and TRBJ2-7, with TRBD1 matching 10 bases. This CDR3 spans 13 amino acids. V was clipped by 7 bases and J by 7 bases; unmatched bases: 7. CDR3 nucleotide sequence: TGTGCCAGCACAGGGACAGGGGAGGGAGAGCAGTACTTC. Protein: CASTGTGEGEQYF.

The CDR3 nucleotides are TGTGCCAGTAGTATAGCCCCGGGGTTGGGCAATCAGCCCCAGCATTTT. It specifies CASSIAPGLGNQPQHF. J is TRBJ1-5 and V is TRBV19; D gene ambiguous. The V and J ends lost 1 base and 2 bases respectively, with 12 bases between them. The CDR3 has 16 residues. CDR1 is LNHDA, CDR2 SQIVND, per germline (reference sequence).

J is TRBJ2-1 and V is TRBV6-6; the D gene is possibly TRBD2 (7 bases). This CDR3 region has 15 residues. With 5 bases removed from V and 7 bases from J, the gap between germline ends came to 18 bases. Germline lookup yields CDR1 MNHNY and CDR2 SVGAGI (reference sequence). Written as DNA, the CDR3 is TGTGCCAGCAGTCGCCAGGGGTACGGGGGGAATGAGCAGTTCTTC. Protein product: CASSRQGYGGNEQFF.

The V call is TRBV2, the J call TRBJ2-1, with 8 bases fitting TRBD1. V lost 7 bases and J lost 8; bases outside the gene matches: 13. Germline CDR1 reads SNHLY; CDR2 reads FYNNEI. The CDR3 covers 15 residues. CDR3 loop: CASIPGQGGKYEQFF. The CDR3 DNA reads TGTGCCAGCATCCCTGGACAGGGTGGGAAATATGAGCAGTTCTTC.